This is a list of T cell receptor beta chains from one sample in a study of shared clonotypes between healthy human individuals. Profiling relied on immunoSEQ multiplex PCR, and the TCRdb table lists in-frame clones only, not all of them. The table includes about 2.5 million clones, approximately 90% detected once. Material for sequencing was naive CD4+ T cells from PBMCs. These receptor sequences come from a man between 18 and 35 years old in good health. Some clones in this sample may be carry-over from other donors' samples. Each CDR3 is given without its conserved first and last residue. Fields, in order: J gene, V gene, CDR3 protein.

TRBJ2-1 TRBV7-9 ASSATSGRDNEQF
TRBJ2-5 TRBV25-1 ASSDPGLFQETQY
TRBJ1-4 TRBV6-5 ASRSLANEKLF
TRBJ2-5 TRBV9 ASSPGRVADIQETQY
TRBJ1-2 TRBV21-1 ASPGDGYT
TRBJ1-2 TRBV6-1 ASSEQAVSRDGYT
TRBJ2-6 TRBV27 ASSLKVSGANVLT
TRBJ2-6 TRBV5-1 ASSYWPGANVLT
TRBJ2-7 TRBV5-1 ASSSVPTGVAYEQY
TRBJ2-3 TRBV11-2 ASSPLTGYRTSTDTQY
TRBJ2-5 TRBV27 ASSLSRLAGETQY
TRBJ2-3 TRBV7-6 ASSLDSGTLPTTQY
TRBJ2-7 TRBV30 AWSVQGTGAKQY
TRBJ2-7 TRBV9 ASSPRGQGGVVGEQY
TRBJ1-2 TRBV29-1 SAFRDRGDRGYT
TRBJ2-2 TRBV25-1 ASSDPYTGELF
TRBJ2-6 TRBV7-3 ASSKAQGSVLSGANVLT
TRBJ1-3 TRBV6-1 ASTGGAAANTIY
TRBJ2-1 TRBV11-3 ASSQGGGEQF
TRBJ2-7 TRBV7-2 ASSFQGQGAYEQY
TRBJ2-7 TRBV10-3 AISEGATTSPTYEQY
TRBJ1-5 TRBV2 ASASRGPQH
TRBJ1-6 TRBV30 AWSVRPGSSYNSPLH
TRBJ2-1 TRBV11-2 ASSPQGLSYNEQF
TRBJ2-1 TRBV28 ASSLGLPNEQF
TRBJ2-7 TRBV7-9 ASSFFGTQISYEQY
TRBJ1-2 TRBV6-5 ASSYFQGANYGYT
TRBJ1-2 TRBV11-2 ASSLAGQPGSYGYT
TRBJ2-7 TRBV6-1 ASRGASYEQY
TRBJ1-2 TRBV15 ATSRPRDSYT
TRBJ1-3 TRBV30 AWSPLWGGGSGNTIY
TRBJ2-5 TRBV5-1 ASSATGTGRSETQY
TRBJ1-2 TRBV18 ASSPLSAQGHYGYT
TRBJ2-1 TRBV5-4 ASSPLEKHNEQF
TRBJ1-1 TRBV7-9 ASENSGGMNTEAF
TRBJ2-1 TRBV6-1 ASSERWMSGRAEQF
TRBJ2-7 TRBV18 ASSPTSALSYEQY
TRBJ2-7 TRBV7-8 ASSFSGVLSYEQY
TRBJ2-2 TRBV7-2 ASSKTSGRMAGELF
TRBJ2-1 TRBV6-5 ASNKGRLSYNEQF
TRBJ2-3 TRBV13 ASSTLDRFSTDTQY
TRBJ2-3 TRBV20-1 SARESLTQY
TRBJ1-3 TRBV5-4 ASTKGGFLSGNTIY
TRBJ2-1 TRBV5-6 ASSFLRDRGSYNEQF
TRBJ2-7 TRBV11-2 ASSLYRRQRVTYEQY